Listed here are 10 T cell receptor beta chains from one sample, sequenced in a study of T-cell memory formation after mild COVID-19 (dated by TCRdb to the early 2020s). The receptor library was made with 5' RACE. The run used an Illumina NovaSeq 6000. TCRdb trimmed public reads at Q25 via fastp, called clones via MiXCR and kept in-frame beta chains. Every entry covers one CDR3 protein and lists the most common genes and DNA from its rows. Recorded for this sample are 250,000 to 350,000 distinct CDR3 sequences; roughly a fifth of them occurred a single time. The ten largest make up around 21% of the sample. What was sequenced was PBMCs or a T cell subset sorted from them (not recorded which). These receptors originate from a man between 18 and 29 years old who had mild COVID-19 (a few samples of this study predate the infection). The sample titles of this study are shuffled in the database, so cell type and time point are left out; the donor was told from shared clones.

The chain combines TRBV24-1 with TRBJ2-3; D possibly uses TRBD1 or TRBD2 (6 bases each). The CDR3 loop spans 16 amino acids. The germline V gene has CDR1 KGHDR and CDR2 SFDVKD. The germline V and J ends were trimmed by 2 bases and 1 base, with 12 bases remaining between them. CDR3 sequence (DNA): TGTGCCACCAGTGATTGGGGGGCAGGGGGCACAGATACGCAGTATTTT. Protein product: CATSDWGAGGTDTQYF.

This clonotype was detected many times. This chain uses TRBV4-3 with TRBJ2-7; 7 positions agree with TRBD2. The CDR3 is 16 residues long. CDR1 and CDR2 (germline): LGHNA, YSLEER. The V gene end was trimmed by 0 bases and the J gene end by 3 bases; junction bases not matched to a gene: 8. CDR3: CASSQDTTGTNYEQYF. The CDR3 nucleotides read TGCGCCAGCAGCCAAGATACCACGGGGACTAACTACGAGCAGTACTTC.

The sample holds a few counts of this clonotype. V gene TRBV9 combines with J gene TRBJ2-7; D is undetermined. Deletions cut 0 bases from V and 7 bases from J, with 11 bases between. Germline V gene lookup returns CDR1 SGDLS and CDR2 YYNGEE. This CDR3 comprises 13 residues. The CDR3 coding sequence is TGTGCCAGCAGCGTAGGGCTCGGCCTGGAGCAGTACTTC. Its protein product is CASSVGLGLEQYF.

The chain recombines TRBV18 with TRBJ1-1; TRBD1 is a possible D gene (5 bases). Trimming took off 10 bases at V and 0 bases at J, with 12 bases between the two ends. Germline V gene data show CDR1 as KGHSH and CDR2 as LQKENI. CDR3 length: 13 residues. The CDR3 sequence: CATTTDMNTEAFF. Here the CDR3 DNA reads TGTGCCACCACGACGGACATGAACACTGAAGCTTTCTTT. Full variable domain (rest looked up from reference TRBV18 and TRBJ1-1): NAGVMQNPRHLVRRRGQEARLRCSPMKGHSHVYWYRQLPEEGLKFMVYLQKENIIDESGMPKERFSAEFPKEGPSILRIQQVVRGDSAAYFCATTTDMNTEAFFGQGTRLTVV.

The V gene is TRBV5-1, the J gene TRBJ2-7; D call uncertain. Trimming stripped 4 bases from V and 4 bases from J, with 18 bases between. This CDR3 comprises 15 residues. Germline V gives CDR1 SGHRS, CDR2 YFSETQ. CDR3 bases: TGCGCCAGCAGCCCCGGCGGCGGCTCAGAGTACGAGCAGTACGTC. Translation gives CASSPGGGSEYEQYV.

This clonotype occurred many times. This chain joins TRBV7-2 and TRBJ1-1; D is undetermined. Per germline, CDR1 SGHTA and CDR2 FQGNSA. This CDR3 is 12 amino acids long. V dropped 5 bases and J dropped 1 base, with 5 bases sitting between them. CDR3 nucleotides: TGTGCCAGCAGCCGGGAGAACACTGAAGCTTTCTTT. Translation gives CASSRENTEAFF.

This clonotype turned up a few times. A read error may explain this, as a much larger clone is one base away. The V gene is TRBV2, the J gene TRBJ2-2, with D possibly TRBD1 on 5 matching bases. CDR3 length equals 13 residues. Germline assignment: CDR1 SNHLY and CDR2 FYNNEI. Trimming took off 3 bases at V and 4 bases at J, with 6 bases between the two ends. The CDR3 protein is CASSDGATGELFF. The CDR3 region has the DNA TGTGCCAGCAGTGATGGGGCCACCGGGGAGCTGTTTTTT.

The chain recombines TRBV15 with TRBJ1-2; D possibly corresponds to TRBD1 (6 bases). CDR3 length: 15 residues. Between the trimmed V and J ends, which lost 2 bases and 8 bases, there was a span of 18 bases. Looked up from germline, CDR1 is LNHNV and CDR2 is YYDKDF (reference sequence). This CDR3 reads CATSRPPRGARGYTF. The CDR3 DNA follows: TGTGCCACCAGCAGACCCCCCCGGGGGGCTCGCGGCTACACCTTC.

V usage is TRBV14 and J usage is TRBJ1-2; D is undetermined. Germline CDR1 is SGHDN and CDR2 is FVKESK. Deletions cut 0 bases from V and 4 bases from J, with 9 bases between. This CDR3 has 14 amino acids. The CDR3 is CASSQEPRPYGYTF. In DNA form, the CDR3 reads TGTGCCAGCAGCCAAGAACCCAGACCCTATGGCTACACCTTC. The full variable domain, its missing parts supplied by reference TRBV14 and TRBJ1-2, is EAGVTQFPSHSVIEKGQTVTLRCDPISGHDNLYWYRRVMGKEIKFLLHFVKESKQDESGMPNNRFLAERTGGTYSTLKVQPAELEDSGVYFCASSQEPRPYGYTFGSGTRLTVV.

This clonotype was seen a few times. The V and J genes are TRBV4-2 and TRBJ2-2; possibly TRBD1 for D (5 bases). The CDR3 has 15 residues. Trimming cost V 1 base and J 1 base, with 7 bases left between them. Per germline, CDR1 LGHNA and CDR2 YNFKEQ. CDR3 coding DNA: TGTGCCAGCAGCCAAGGGACACGGAACACCGGGGAGCTGTTTTTT. Its protein is CASSQGTRNTGELFF.